A selection of T cell receptor beta chains follows, all from one sample in a study of OX40 agonist ivuxolimab in advanced cancers. Assay used: immunoSEQ multiplex PCR; TCRdb lists only in-frame clones, some missing. The sample lists fewer than 90,000 clones, approximately 91% occurring once. Sequences were derived from CD4+ or CD8+ T cells sorted from blood, sampled in a trial of the OX40 agonist ivuxolimab. Receptor source: an adult with an advanced solid tumor such as melanoma, head and neck, liver or kidney cancer. The CDR3 runs from the conserved cysteine through the conserved F or W. Fields, in order: V gene, clone size, J gene, D gene, CDR3 DNA, CDR3 protein. A D gene is named only where the DNA matches it firmly. Clone size appears in some rows only: once, few, many, or a class for an expanded clone.

TRBV11-3	NA	TRBJ2-7	NA	TGTGCCAGCAGCCCTAACCCCCAGCTTGACTACGAGCAGTACTTC	CASSPNPQLDYEQYF
TRBV5-1	NA	TRBJ2-3	TRBD2	TGCGCCAGCAGCTTGGTACCCCCACTAGCGGGTGGGTCAGATACGCAGTATTTT	CASSLVPPLAGGSDTQYF
TRBV2	NA	TRBJ1-2	NA	TGTGCCAGCAGTGAAGATATCGGAGGGTCCTACACCTTC	CASSEDIGGSYTF
TRBV11-2	NA	TRBJ2-7	TRBD2	TGTGCCAGCAGCTTGCTAGCGGGAGACCTCTACGAGCAGTACTTC	CASSLLAGDLYEQYF
TRBV6-6	NA	TRBJ2-7	NA	TGTGCCAGTAAACTTCCGGGGGCCTCTCCTAACGAGCAGTACTTC	CASKLPGASPNEQYF
TRBV11-3	once	TRBJ2-7	NA	TGTGCCAGCAGCAAGGACAGATACGAGCAGTACTTC	CASSKDRYEQYF
TRBV7-2	NA	TRBJ2-1	NA	TGTGCCAGCAGCTCCCGACAGGGAAGGAAGTTAGCGGGGCTCCAGTTCTTC	CASSSRQGRKLAGLQFF
TRBV27	NA	TRBJ2-5	TRBD2	TGTGCCAGCAGTTTAGCGGGAGTGGAGACCCAGTACTTC	CASSLAGVETQYF
TRBV27	NA	TRBJ2-2	TRBD2	TGTGCCAGTTGCAGACTAGCGGGAGTCACCGGGGAGCTGTTTTTT	CASCRLAGVTGELFF
TRBV6-1	NA	TRBJ1-4	TRBD1	TGTGCCAGCAGGGGCCTGGACAGGGGGGGAGAAAAACTGTTTTTT	CASRGLDRGGEKLFF
TRBV10-3	NA	TRBJ1-4	TRBD1	TGTGCCATCAGCGACGGGACAGGGGCTAATGAAAAACTGTTTTTT	CAISDGTGANEKLFF
TRBV5-1	NA	TRBJ2-5	TRBD1	TGCGCCAGCAGCCCCACAGGGGGCCGGGAGACCCAGTACTTC	CASSPTGGRETQYF
TRBV29-1	NA	TRBJ1-1	TRBD1	TGCAGCGTTGAAGGACAGGGTATGCGGACTGAAGCTTTCTTT	CSVEGQGMRTEAFF
TRBV2	few	TRBJ2-3	NA	TGTGCCACCGGGGCAGGGTGGACAGATACGCAGTATTTT	CATGAGWTDTQYF
TRBV6-5	NA	TRBJ1-5	TRBD1	TGTGCCAGCGGACCGTCGACAGGGAGCAATCAGCCCCAGCATTTT	CASGPSTGSNQPQHF
TRBV18	NA	TRBJ2-7	NA	TGTGCCAGCTCACCCCCGGGACAAATCTACGAGCAGTACTTC	CASSPPGQIYEQYF
TRBV5-1	NA	TRBJ2-1	TRBD1	TGCGCCAGCAGCTCGGGTTACAGGGGCTCCTACAATGAGCAGTTCTTC	CASSSGYRGSYNEQFF
TRBV30	NA	TRBJ2-1	TRBD2	TGTGCCCGGGCTAGCGGGAGCTCCAACAATGAGCAGTTCTTC	CARASGSSNNEQFF
TRBV11-3	NA	TRBJ1-1	NA	TGTGCCAGCAGCTTCTTTGGGTCGTGGGGGTCGGTAGACACTGAAGCTTTCTTT	CASSFFGSWGSVDTEAFF
TRBV6-6	NA	TRBJ2-7	NA	TGTGCCAGCACTTGGGGGAGAGTCTCCTACGAGCAGTACTTC	CASTWGRVSYEQYF